The sequence of this T cell receptor (beta chain) was determined in a study of ipilimumab plus nivolumab after autologous stem cell transplantation. Starting 14 to 28 days after autologous transplant, ipilimumab 1 mg/kg was given. V trimming: 4 bases; J trimming: 4 bases; junction bases outside the gene matches: 11. The length of the CDR3 is 17 residues. The germline V gene has CDR1 LNHNV and CDR2 YYDKDF (reference sequence). Method: immunoSEQ multiplex PCR; TCRdb's copy keeps in-frame clones and lacks some. The repertoire includes 15,000 to 20,000 clones, 80% of them detected once, and more than 8.5% sits in the top ten.

The chain is built from TRBV15 and TRBJ2-2, with 8 bases lining up with TRBD1. The sample here was PBMCs, taken in a trial of ipilimumab plus nivolumab as post-transplant consolidation. The sequence came from a male donor with diffuse large B-cell lymphoma. The CDR3 bases are TGTGCCACCAGCAAATCCCCAGGGGGCCGGGGCACCGGGGAGCTGTTTTTT. As protein: CATSKSPGGRGTGELFF.